Described below is a single T cell receptor (beta chain) sequence and its context. Antigen specificity is unknown. This record comes from a study of vaccination and CD4 T cells after COVID-19. Across the whole study: Post-COVID draws followed diagnosis by a median around 100 days (range 35 to 161). Once vaccinated, three convalescent patients provided samples at day 14 and again at days 161 to 241 post-vaccination.

Study-wide findings and caveats: Convalescent participants were relatively few, and none had early post-infection timepoints studied.

TCRdb reanalysed the PCR reads using MiXCR and keeps one entry per CDR3 protein. The table records 26,000 or so distinct CDR3 sequences, 45% to 65% of them present only once. The J segment lost 6 bases and the V segment lost 4 bases, leaving 15 bases of the junction unmatched. The CDR3 loop spans 17 amino acids. Germline lookup yields CDR1 SEHNR and CDR2 FQNEAQ (reference sequence). The time point denotes: late sampling 161 to 241 days after vaccination in three convalescent patients. PCR positivity was dated March to December 2020, before US Alpha, Beta and Delta variants. This rearrangement joins TRBV7-9 to TRBJ1-2, with TRBD1 matching over 9 bases. The sequences come from CD4+ T cells from blood, collected about 7 months after SARS-CoV-2 vaccination. The source is a human donor who had recovered from COVID-19. This chain's CDR3 is CASSYPKGTGGVNGYTF. In DNA, the CDR3 is TGTGCCAGCAGCTATCCCAAAGGTACAGGGGGCGTGAATGGCTACACCTTC.